This T cell receptor (beta chain) was recorded in a study of blood T cell repertoires in COVID-19. In the study overall: Sample material is recorded as cDNA or gDNA derived from T cells, B-cell-depleted T cells, or PBMCs.

On this clone itself: Mismatch with germline at one junction end may stem from a read error.

Original data processing: Amplifying reference gene primers gave estimates of nucleated cell counts. Some clones are missing from TCRdb's copy, which holds only in-frame ones; the method was immunoSEQ multiplex PCR. V and J calls and clone size follow that table, whereas D and trimming were derived from the DNA. The top ten clones hold roughly 15% of a sample with around 13,000 clones, roughly nine tenths of them seen once. This CDR3 has 15 residues. The V gene's germline CDR1 is SSHAT and CDR2 FNYEAQ (reference sequence). This receptor was taken from a middle-aged man with active COVID-19. The sequencing sample was made of peripheral blood. The chain links TRBV7-7 to TRBJ2-1; 9 bases fit TRBD1. CDR3 region: CASSPWGQGLHEQFF. The CDR3 DNA sequence: TGTGCTAGCAGCCCCTGGGGACAGGGTTTGCATGAGCAGTTCTTC.